The sequence of this T cell receptor (beta chain) was determined in a study of blood T cell repertoires in COVID-19. The wider study: In each case, the material was cDNA or gDNA derived from T cells, B-cell-depleted T cells, or PBMCs.

This CDR3 spans 13 amino acids. Trimming left V 1 base short and J 7 bases short, with 8 bases between. Germline V CDR1 and CDR2: SGHRS, YFSETQ. The age range of participants was about 18 to 90 years, with residence in under 30 US areas. Researchers sorted participants into cohorts using their self-reported clinical history. Per the original methods: By means of reference gene primer amplification, nucleated cell counts were estimated. TCRdb keeps only in-frame clones here, not all; method: immunoSEQ multiplex PCR. D and trimming come from the DNA, and the V and J calls and clone size come from that table. The sample has some 150,000 clones; around 83% are singletons.

The chain is built from TRBV5-1 and TRBJ2-2; D unclear. This sequence was found in a woman aged 50 to 60 who had been exposed to COVID-19. The sample taken for sequencing was PBMCs or T cells enriched from blood (not recorded which). CDR3 region: CASSLLGHGELFF. As DNA, the CDR3 is TGCGCCAGCAGCTTGTTGGGCCACGGGGAGCTGTTTTTT.